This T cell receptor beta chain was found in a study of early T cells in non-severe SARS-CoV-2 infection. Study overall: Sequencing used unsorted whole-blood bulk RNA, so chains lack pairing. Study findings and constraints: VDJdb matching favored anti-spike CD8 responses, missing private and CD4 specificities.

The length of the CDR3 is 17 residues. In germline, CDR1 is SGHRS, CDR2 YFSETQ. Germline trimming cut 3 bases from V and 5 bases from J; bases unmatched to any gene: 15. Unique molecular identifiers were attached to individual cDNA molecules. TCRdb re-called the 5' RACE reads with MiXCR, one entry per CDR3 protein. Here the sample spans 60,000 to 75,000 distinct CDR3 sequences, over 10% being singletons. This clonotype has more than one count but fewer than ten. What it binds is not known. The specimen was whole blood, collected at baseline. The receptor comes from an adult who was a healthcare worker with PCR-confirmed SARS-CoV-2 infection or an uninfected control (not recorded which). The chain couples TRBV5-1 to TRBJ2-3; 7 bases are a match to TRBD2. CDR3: CASSSLNAGEDGDTQYF. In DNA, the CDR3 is TGCGCCAGCAGCTCCCTAAACGCGGGAGAAGATGGAGATACGCAGTATTTT.